This T cell receptor beta chain derives from a study of T cell responses to AZD1222 COVID-19 vaccine. General observations from the study: Of the AZD1222 recipients, only five or six were seropositive at baseline. The repertoires were collected only after the peak T cell response.

The CDR3 is 14 residues long. Germline V gives CDR1 ENHRY, CDR2 SYGVKD. V was pared by 6 bases and J by 3 bases, with 5 bases of the junction left unmatched. Concerning this clone: Its target is not known.

Some clones are missing from TCRdb's copy, which holds only in-frame ones; the method was immunoSEQ multiplex PCR. The sample contains around 120,000 clones, around 93% of which appear only once. The sequence came from an adult in good health. Sequencing used peripheral blood, obtained on day 0 of AZD1222 vaccination. This sequence joins TRBV10-3 and TRBJ2-4; 7 bases are a match to TRBD2. CDR3 residues: CAISTPGGKNIQYF. CDR3 DNA sequence: TGTGCCATCAGCACTCCGGGAGGCAAAAACATTCAGTACTTC.